These T cell receptor beta chains were read from a single sample in a study of cytomegalovirus exposure and HLA in healthy donors. Libraries were prepared by immunoSEQ multiplex PCR; TCRdb keeps only in-frame clonotypes and omits some of them. The data show about 63,000 clones, with 70% to 90% seen just once and roughly 1.2% held by the top ten. Sequenced: PBMCs. The receptors shown here come from a woman aged 18-29 years in good health and CMV-seronegative. The CDR3 runs from the conserved cysteine through the conserved F or W. The D gene is left open where the match is weak. Expanded clones are given a class, and other clones once, few, many or no size at all.

J gene,V gene,D gene,clone size,CDR3 DNA,CDR3 protein
TRBJ2-5,TRBV11-2,TRBD1,.,TGTGCCAGCAGCTTAGTGGGGACAGGGTTAGGAGAGACCCAGTACTTC,CASSLVGTGLGETQYF
TRBJ2-5,TRBV7-8,.,.,TGTGCCAGCAGCTTAGGTTGGCGGGATGGGACCCAGTACTTC,CASSLGWRDGTQYF
TRBJ1-3,TRBV7-2,TRBD1,.,TGTGCCAGCAGCGTCATACAGGGGTCTATTAACACCATATATTTT,CASSVIQGSINTIYF
TRBJ1-5,TRBV6-6,TRBD1,.,TGTGCCAGCAGCCGTCCCGGGACAGGGGATATGCCCCAGCATTTT,CASSRPGTGDMPQHF
TRBJ1-3,TRBV7-8,.,few,TGTGCCAGCAGCTTAGTGGGCGCAGGGACTTCTGGAAACACCATATATTTT,CASSLVGAGTSGNTIYF
TRBJ2-3,TRBV4-1,.,once,TGCGCCAGCAGCCAAGGCATCGCGGATACGCAGTATTTT,CASSQGIADTQYF
TRBJ2-1,TRBV5-1,.,.,TGCGCCAGCAGCTTAAGCCTACAGACCTACAATGAGCAGTTCTTC,CASSLSLQTYNEQFF
TRBJ2-7,TRBV5-1,TRBD1,few,TGCGCCAGCAGACGACCGGGACAGGAAACCTACGAGCAGTACTTC,CASRRPGQETYEQYF
TRBJ2-7,TRBV7-2,.,once,TGTGCCAGCAGCTTAGGACTAGTCTACGAGCAGTACTTC,CASSLGLVYEQYF
TRBJ1-4,TRBV11-2,TRBD1,.,TGTGCCAGCAGCCCCTTAACAGGGGGCGCGTCTAATGAAAAACTGTTTTTT,CASSPLTGGASNEKLFF
TRBJ1-5,TRBV10-3,TRBD1,.,TGTGCCATCAGTGAGGGACAGGGGGACCAGCCCCAGCATTTT,CAISEGQGDQPQHF
TRBJ1-4,TRBV28,TRBD1,.,TGTGCCAGCAGTTTGAGGACAGGGGTCTATGAAAAACTGTTTTTT,CASSLRTGVYEKLFF
TRBJ2-7,TRBV5-1,TRBD2,.,TGCGCCAGCAGCTTCACGGGAGGGAGCGAGCAGTACTTC,CASSFTGGSEQYF
TRBJ2-2,TRBV28,TRBD2,.,TGTGCCAGCGACGGACTAGCGGGTAACACCGGGGAGCTGTTTTTT,CASDGLAGNTGELFF
TRBJ1-5,TRBV19,.,.,TGTGCCAGTAGTGAACGTCCGAACTTTCAGCCCCAGCATTTT,CASSERPNFQPQHF
TRBJ1-2,TRBV7-9,TRBD1,.,TGTGCCAGCAGCTTAGAGACAGGGGGCGGGGACTATGGCTACACCTTC,CASSLETGGGDYGYTF
TRBJ2-3,TRBV30,TRBD2,.,TGTGCCTGGACTGAAGCAGCGGGGGGGCCAGATACGCAGTATTTT,CAWTEAAGGPDTQYF
TRBJ2-4,TRBV30,TRBD2,.,TGTGCCTGGAGTGGAACGGGACTAGCAGGAAACATTCAGTACTTC,CAWSGTGLAGNIQYF
TRBJ2-7,TRBV6-4,TRBD1,.,TGTGCCAGCAGTACGACAGGGATAAGCTACGAGCAGTACTTC,CASSTTGISYEQYF
TRBJ2-1,TRBV4-1,.,.,TGCGCCAGCAGCCAAGTCAGAGGGGGGGCAGTAGATGAGCAGTTCTTC,CASSQVRGGAVDEQFF
TRBJ1-2,TRBV6-6,.,.,TGTGCCAGCGGGGGGGAGGGGGTGGTAACCTATGGCTACACCTTC,CASGGEGVVTYGYTF
TRBJ2-3,TRBV15,TRBD2,.,TGTGCCACCAGCAGGGCTAGCGGGGGCTGGGATACGCAGTATTTT,CATSRASGGWDTQYF
TRBJ1-1,TRBV27,.,.,TGTGCCAGCAGTTTAATCCAGGGGAGGAACACTGAAGCTTTCTTT,CASSLIQGRNTEAFF
TRBJ1-2,TRBV6-5,.,.,TGTGCCAGCAGCAAATCCAGGGTTTACTTGTCCGGCTACACCTTC,CASSKSRVYLSGYTF